A selection of T cell receptor beta chains follows, all from one sample in a study of blood T cell repertoires in COVID-19. Repertoires were generated with immunoSEQ multiplex PCR, while TCRdb's copy carries only in-frame clones and drops some. Counted here are roughly 100,000 clones, around four fifths occurring once; the ten biggest clones make up around 9.4%. Material: peripheral blood. These receptors were taken from a man aged 40-50 years with active or convalescent COVID-19. The CDR3 runs from the conserved cysteine through the conserved F or W. The D gene is left open where the match is weak. Rows give clone size only sometimes, using once, few, many, or a class for an expanded clone.

>16|TRBV9|.|TRBD1|TRBJ1-1
CASSAQIGTGNTEAFF
TGTGCCAGCAGCGCCCAGATTGGGACAGGGAACACTGAAGCTTTCTTT
>17|TRBV9|.|TRBD1|TRBJ2-2
CASSPRGPRGDTGELFF
TGTGCCAGCAGCCCAAGGGGGCCAAGAGGCGACACCGGGGAGCTGTTTTTT
>15|TRBV19|.|TRBD1|TRBJ1-1
CASIPPQGAVTEAFF
TGTGCCAGTATCCCCCCACAGGGGGCGGTCACTGAAGCTTTCTTT
>15|TRBV6-5|.|TRBD1|TRBJ2-7
CASRFAGQGYYEQYF
TGTGCCAGCAGATTCGCGGGACAGGGGTACTACGAGCAGTACTTC
>15|TRBV19|.|TRBD2|TRBJ2-3
CASYNSGGPEDTQYF
TGTGCCAGCTACAATAGCGGGGGGCCCGAAGATACGCAGTATTTT
>14|TRBV5-1|few|TRBD2|TRBJ2-5
CASSLDSGGATQYF
TGCGCCAGCAGCTTGGATAGCGGGGGGGCGACCCAGTACTTC
>15|TRBV5-6|.|TRBD1|TRBJ1-2
CASSLHDRGVDGYTF
TGTGCCAGCAGCTTACACGACAGGGGAGTAGATGGCTACACCTTC
>15|TRBV30|.|.|TRBJ1-6
CAWSVLGPTDSPLHF
TGTGCCTGGAGTGTACTTGGTCCTACTGATTCACCCCTCCACTTT
>19|TRBV4-1|.|.|TRBJ1-6
CASSQDQVRSYQISSPLHF
TGCGCCAGCAGCCAAGATCAAGTGAGAAGTTATCAAATATCTTCACCCCTCCACTTT
>15|TRBV19|.|.|TRBJ2-5
CASSSSARGVVTQYF
TGTGCCAGTAGTAGTTCGGCCAGGGGAGTAGTGACCCAGTACTTC
>17|TRBV6-7|.|TRBD1|TRBJ1-6
CASSHTGEISYNSPLHF
TGTGCCAGCAGTCACACAGGGGAAATTTCCTATAATTCACCCCTCCACTTT
>15|TRBV3-1/TRBV3-2|.|TRBD1|TRBJ1-5
CASSQGTGGGQPQHF
TGTGCCAGCAGCCAAGGGACAGGGGGCGGTCAGCCCCAGCATTTT
>15|TRBV11-2|.|.|TRBJ2-5
CASSPGPSGAETQYF
TGTGCCAGCAGCCCTGGGCCAAGTGGGGCCGAGACCCAGTACTTC
>15|TRBV7-6|.|.|TRBJ2-1
CASSLADSRYNEQFF
TGTGCCAGCAGCTTAGCGGACAGCCGCTACAATGAGCAGTTCTTC
>14|TRBV19|.|TRBD2|TRBJ2-7
CASSVGTRSYEQYF
TGTGCCAGTAGTGTCGGGACTAGGTCCTACGAGCAGTACTTC
>13|TRBV18|few|.|TRBJ1-1
CASSEDMNTEAFF
TGTGCCAGCTCGGAGGATATGAACACTGAAGCTTTCTTT
>15|TRBV5-1|.|.|TRBJ2-1
CASSLVVGEANEQFF
TGCGCCAGCAGCTTGGTTGTCGGGGAGGCGAATGAGCAGTTCTTC
>13|TRBV6-5|few|.|TRBJ1-5
CASSLGLHQPQHF
TGTGCCAGCAGTTTAGGACTGCATCAGCCCCAGCATTTT
>15|TRBV19|once|.|TRBJ1-1
CASSPSEDRGTEAFF
TGTGCCAGTAGTCCTTCCGAAGATCGCGGCACTGAAGCTTTCTTT
>14|TRBV6-4|.|TRBD1|TRBJ2-2
CASSGGQFTGELFF
TGTGCCAGCAGTGGGGGACAGTTCACCGGGGAGCTGTTTTTT
>13|TRBV5-1|.|.|TRBJ2-1
CASSSRLDNEQFF
TGCGCCAGCAGCTCAAGACTTGACAATGAGCAGTTCTTC
>17|TRBV9|.|TRBD2|TRBJ2-1
CASSVATGTSGVIEQFF
TGTGCCAGCAGCGTAGCTACCGGGACTAGCGGGGTAATTGAGCAGTTCTTC
>16|TRBV10-3|once|.|TRBJ1-3
CAISESRGLAGNTIYF
TGTGCCATCAGTGAGTCTAGGGGTTTAGCAGGAAACACCATATATTTT
>12|TRBV7-9|.|.|TRBJ1-1
CASSTGQPEAFF
TGTGCCAGCAGCACCGGACAGCCTGAAGCTTTCTTT
>13|TRBV3-1/TRBV3-2|.|.|TRBJ2-5
CASSQSYQETQYF
TGTGCCAGCAGCCAATCCTACCAAGAGACCCAGTACTTC
>13|TRBV19|.|.|TRBJ1-5
CASSMQIRQPQHF
TGTGCCAGTAGTATGCAGATCCGCCAGCCCCAGCATTTT
>14|TRBV5-1|.|TRBD1|TRBJ2-5
CASSLMTGGETQYF
TGCGCCAGCAGCCTTATGACAGGGGGAGAGACCCAGTACTTC
>12|TRBV6-6|.|.|TRBJ1-1
CASLVRNTEAFF
TGTGCCTCCCTCGTTCGTAACACTGAAGCTTTCTTT
>16|TRBV7-2|.|TRBD2|TRBJ2-3
CASSPRPSGGTDTQYF
TGTGCCAGCAGCCCCCGGCCTAGCGGGGGCACAGATACGCAGTATTTT
>14|TRBV7-9|.|.|TRBJ1-1
CASSQTDQNTEAFF
TGTGCCAGCAGCCAGACAGACCAGAACACTGAAGCTTTCTTT
>14|TRBV9|.|.|TRBJ2-2
CASSVAHVTGELFF
TGTGCCAGCAGCGTAGCACATGTCACCGGGGAGCTGTTTTTT
>11|TRBV20-1|.|.|TRBJ1-2
CSASPTGWPTF
TGCAGTGCTAGTCCCACAGGGTGGCCCACCTTC
>15|TRBV7-2|.|.|TRBJ2-3
CASSLGLAFTDTQYF
TGTGCCAGCAGCTTAGGCCTAGCGTTCACAGATACGCAGTATTTT
>15|TRBV6-1|.|.|TRBJ2-5
CASSERQKGQETQYF
TGTGCCAGCAGTGAAAGGCAGAAGGGGCAAGAGACCCAGTACTTC
>16|TRBV5-1|.|TRBD1|TRBJ1-2
CASSLGGTGDHYGYTF
TGCGCCAGCAGCTTGGGAGGGACAGGGGACCACTATGGCTACACCTTC
>17|TRBV9|.|.|TRBJ1-6
CASSVDAGSSYNSPLHF
TGTGCCAGCAGCGTAGATGCTGGGAGCTCCTATAATTCACCCCTCCACTTT
>14|TRBV28|.|.|TRBJ2-7
CASSGHVSSYEQYF
TGTGCCAGCAGTGGGCATGTTTCAAGCTACGAGCAGTACTTC
>16|TRBV7-2|once|.|TRBJ1-3
CASSLTGTKTGNTIYF
TGTGCCAGCAGCTTAACCGGGACAAAAACTGGAAACACCATATATTTT
>13|TRBV6-5|.|.|TRBJ1-3
CASSYDLGNTIYF
TGTGCCAGCAGTTACGACTTGGGAAACACCATATATTTT
>15|TRBV5-4|.|TRBD1|TRBJ1-2
CASSSSTGMLNGYTF
TGTGCCAGCAGCTCGTCGACAGGGATGCTGAATGGCTACACCTTC
>11|TRBV7-9|.|.|TRBJ2-7
CASSLADEQYF
TGTGCCAGCAGCTTAGCCGACGAGCAGTACTTC
>17|TRBV5-4|.|.|TRBJ2-3
CASSLGGLAGSTDTQYF
TGTGCCAGCAGCTTGGGAGGGCTAGCTGGGAGCACAGATACGCAGTATTTT
>15|TRBV5-1|once|TRBD1|TRBJ1-2
CASSLQTGTGYGYTF
TGCGCCAGCAGCTTGCAAACCGGGACAGGGTATGGCTACACCTTC
>17|TRBV11-2|.|TRBD2|TRBJ2-7
CASSLEGSSGVIYEQYF
TGTGCCAGCAGCTTAGAAGGTTCTAGCGGGGTTATCTACGAGCAGTACTTC
>16|TRBV7-6|.|.|TRBJ2-2
CASSLAAGGHTGELFF
TGTGCCAGCAGCTTAGCCGCAGGGGGGCACACCGGGGAGCTGTTTTTT
>16|TRBV30|.|TRBD1|TRBJ2-2
CAWSPPGQGSTGELFF
TGTGCCTGGAGTCCACCAGGACAGGGGTCGACCGGGGAGCTGTTTTTT
>14|TRBV4-3|.|TRBD2|TRBJ2-3
CASSQAGGRDTQYF
TGCGCCAGCAGCCAAGCGGGGGGAAGAGATACGCAGTATTTT
>14|TRBV5-1|once|TRBD2|TRBJ2-1
CASSSTSGGNEQFF
TGCGCCAGCAGCTCGACTAGCGGTGGGAATGAGCAGTTCTTC
>13|TRBV9|.|TRBD1|TRBJ1-6
CASSAKGAPPLHF
TGTGCCAGCAGCGCCAAGGGGGCACCACCCCTCCACTTT
>18|TRBV7-8|.|TRBD2|TRBJ2-2
CASSSRASGGPNTGELFF
TGTGCCAGCAGCTCTAGAGCGAGCGGGGGTCCGAACACCGGGGAGCTGTTTTTT
>14|TRBV5-1|.|TRBD1|TRBJ1-5
CASSLGQGGQPQHF
TGCGCCAGCAGCTTAGGACAGGGCGGACAGCCCCAGCATTTT
>11|TRBV2|.|.|TRBJ2-3
CASSGRDTQYF
TGTGCCAGCAGTGGGCGGGATACGCAGTATTTT
>13|TRBV19|once|.|TRBJ2-7
CASKGRGAYEQYF
TGTGCCAGTAAGGGCAGGGGGGCCTACGAGCAGTACTTC